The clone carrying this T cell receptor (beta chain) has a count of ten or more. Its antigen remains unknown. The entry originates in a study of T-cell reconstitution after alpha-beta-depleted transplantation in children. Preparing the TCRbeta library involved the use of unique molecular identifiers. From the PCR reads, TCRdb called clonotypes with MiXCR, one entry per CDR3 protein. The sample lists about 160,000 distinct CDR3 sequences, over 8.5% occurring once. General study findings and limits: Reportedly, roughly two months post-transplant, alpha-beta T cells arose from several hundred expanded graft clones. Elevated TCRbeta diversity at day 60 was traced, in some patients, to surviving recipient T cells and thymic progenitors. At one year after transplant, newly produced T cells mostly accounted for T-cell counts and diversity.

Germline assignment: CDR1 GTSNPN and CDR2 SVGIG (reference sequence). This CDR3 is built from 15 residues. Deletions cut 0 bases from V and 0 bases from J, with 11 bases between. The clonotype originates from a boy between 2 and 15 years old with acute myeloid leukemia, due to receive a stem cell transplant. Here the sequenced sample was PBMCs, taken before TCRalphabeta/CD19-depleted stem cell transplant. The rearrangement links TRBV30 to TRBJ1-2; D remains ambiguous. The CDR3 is CAWSVHKGTNYGYTF. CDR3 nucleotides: TGTGCCTGGAGTGTACACAAAGGGACTAACTATGGCTACACCTTC.